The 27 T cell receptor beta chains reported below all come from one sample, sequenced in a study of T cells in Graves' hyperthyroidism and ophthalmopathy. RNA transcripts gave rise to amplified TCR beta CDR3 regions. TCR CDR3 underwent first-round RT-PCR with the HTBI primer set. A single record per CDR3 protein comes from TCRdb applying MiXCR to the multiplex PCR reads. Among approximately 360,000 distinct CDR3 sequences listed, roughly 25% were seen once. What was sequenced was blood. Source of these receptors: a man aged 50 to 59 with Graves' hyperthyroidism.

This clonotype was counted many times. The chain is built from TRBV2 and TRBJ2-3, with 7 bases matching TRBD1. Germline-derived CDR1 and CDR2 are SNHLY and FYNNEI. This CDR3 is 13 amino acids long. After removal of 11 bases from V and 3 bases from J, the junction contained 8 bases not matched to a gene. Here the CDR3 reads CASDRVQTDTQYF. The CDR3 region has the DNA TGTGCCTCCGACAGGGTGCAGACAGATACGCAGTATTTT.

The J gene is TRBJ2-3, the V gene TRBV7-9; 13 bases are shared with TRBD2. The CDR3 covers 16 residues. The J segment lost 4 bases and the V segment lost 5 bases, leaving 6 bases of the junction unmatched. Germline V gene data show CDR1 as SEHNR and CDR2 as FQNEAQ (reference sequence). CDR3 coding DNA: TGTGCCAGCAGCAATCGGACTAGCGGGAGCGCAGATACGCAGTATTTT. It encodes CASSNRTSGSADTQYF.

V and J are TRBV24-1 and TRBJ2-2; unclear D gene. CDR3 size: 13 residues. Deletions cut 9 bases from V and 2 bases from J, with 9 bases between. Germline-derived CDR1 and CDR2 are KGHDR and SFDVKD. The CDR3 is CATVASNTGELFF. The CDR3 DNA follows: TGTGCCACCGTCGCAAGTAACACCGGGGAGCTGTTTTTT.

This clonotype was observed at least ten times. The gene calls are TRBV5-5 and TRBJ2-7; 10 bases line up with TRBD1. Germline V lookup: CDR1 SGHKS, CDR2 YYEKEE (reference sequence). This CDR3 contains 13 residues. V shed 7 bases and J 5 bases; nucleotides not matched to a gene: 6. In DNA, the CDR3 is TGTGCCAGCCGCTCGGGACAGGGGCACGAGCAGTACTTC. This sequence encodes CASRSGQGHEQYF.

Written as DNA, the CDR3 is TGTGCCAGCAGCTTCTTGACAGGCGCCGGGGAGCTGTTTTTT. It yields the protein CASSFLTGAGELFF. This chain connects TRBV14 to TRBJ2-2; perhaps TRBD1 as D (6 bases). The CDR3 has 14 residues. V shed 5 bases and J shed 6 bases, with 13 bases lying between them. CDR1 is SGHDN and CDR2 is FVKESK in the germline V gene.

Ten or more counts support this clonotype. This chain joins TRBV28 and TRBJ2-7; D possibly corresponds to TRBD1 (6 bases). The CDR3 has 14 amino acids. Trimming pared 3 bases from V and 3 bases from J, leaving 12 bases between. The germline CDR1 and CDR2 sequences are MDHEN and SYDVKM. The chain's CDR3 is CASSFLDRDYEQYF. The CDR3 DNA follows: TGTGCCAGCAGTTTCTTGGACAGAGACTACGAGCAGTACTTC.

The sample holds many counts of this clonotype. The CDR3 reads CASSKQGLSEQYF. CDR3 nucleotides: TGTGCCAGCAGCAAACAGGGTTTGAGCGAGCAGTACTTC. This chain joins TRBV7-2 and TRBJ2-7; D is perhaps TRBD1 (6 bases). Deletions cut 5 bases from V and 6 bases from J, with 14 bases between. Germline V gene lookup returns CDR1 SGHTA and CDR2 FQGNSA. The length of the CDR3 is 13 residues.

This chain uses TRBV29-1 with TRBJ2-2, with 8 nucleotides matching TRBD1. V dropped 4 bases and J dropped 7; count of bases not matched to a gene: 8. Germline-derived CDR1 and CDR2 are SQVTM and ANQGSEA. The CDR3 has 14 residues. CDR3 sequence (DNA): TGCAGCGTTGGGATCGGGACAGGCAGCGGGGAGCTGTTTTTT. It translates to CSVGIGTGSGELFF.

CDR3 sequence: CASRRAGGHYNEQFF. DNA of the CDR3: TGTGCCAGCAGACGGGCGGGAGGGCACTACAATGAGCAGTTCTTC. The chain joins TRBV7-9 to TRBJ2-1, with 9 bases that match TRBD2. V dropped 6 bases and J dropped 3; count of bases not matched to a gene: 6. The germline V gene encodes CDR1 SEHNR and CDR2 FQNEAQ (reference sequence). This CDR3 is built from 15 residues.

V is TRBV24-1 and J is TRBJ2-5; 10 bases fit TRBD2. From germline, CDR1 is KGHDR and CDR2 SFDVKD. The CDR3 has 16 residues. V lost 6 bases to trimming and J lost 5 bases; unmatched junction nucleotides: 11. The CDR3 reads CATSSPSGSSRETQYF. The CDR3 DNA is TGTGCCACCAGTAGCCCTAGCGGGAGCTCGCGCGAGACCCAGTACTTC.

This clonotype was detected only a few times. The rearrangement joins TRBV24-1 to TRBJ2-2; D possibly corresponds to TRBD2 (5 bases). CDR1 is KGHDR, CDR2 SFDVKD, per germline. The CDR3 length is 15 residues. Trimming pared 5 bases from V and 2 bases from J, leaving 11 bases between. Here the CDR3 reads CATSGASRNTGELFF. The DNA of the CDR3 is TGTGCCACCAGTGGCGCTAGCAGAAACACCGGGGAGCTGTTTTTT.

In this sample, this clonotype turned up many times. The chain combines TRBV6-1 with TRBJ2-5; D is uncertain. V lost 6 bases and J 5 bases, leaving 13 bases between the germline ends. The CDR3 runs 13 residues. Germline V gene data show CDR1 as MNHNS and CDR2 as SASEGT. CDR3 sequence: CASSGFGAETQYF. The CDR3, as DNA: TGTGCCAGCAGCGGTTTTGGAGCTGAGACCCAGTACTTC.

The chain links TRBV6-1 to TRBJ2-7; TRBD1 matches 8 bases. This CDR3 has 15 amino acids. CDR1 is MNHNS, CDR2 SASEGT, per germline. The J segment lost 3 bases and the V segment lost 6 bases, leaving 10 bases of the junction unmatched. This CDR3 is CASSPTRDRNYEQYF. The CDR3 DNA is TGTGCCAGCAGCCCCACCCGGGACAGGAACTACGAGCAGTACTTC.

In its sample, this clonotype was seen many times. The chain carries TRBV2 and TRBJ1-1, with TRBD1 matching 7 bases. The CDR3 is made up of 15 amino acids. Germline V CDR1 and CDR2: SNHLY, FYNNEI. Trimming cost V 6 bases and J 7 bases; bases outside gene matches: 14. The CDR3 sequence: CASSRTGQTISEAFF. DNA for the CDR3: TGTGCCAGCAGCCGCACGGGACAGACTATAAGTGAAGCTTTCTTT.

The CDR3 here is CAWSPVSNYEQYF. The CDR3 DNA is TGTGCCTGGAGTCCAGTCAGCAATTACGAGCAGTACTTC. V gene TRBV30 combines with J gene TRBJ2-7; no firm D call. This CDR3 spans 13 amino acids. Looked up from germline, CDR1 is GTSNPN and CDR2 is SVGIG (reference sequence). Trimming stripped 2 bases from V and 4 bases from J, with 12 bases between.

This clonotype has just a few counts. CDR3 nucleotides: TGTGCCTGGAGTGTACGTCCAGGGACCTTCCGCTGGTACGAGCAGTACTTC. Its protein is CAWSVRPGTFRWYEQYF. V is TRBV30 and J is TRBJ2-7, with D perhaps matching TRBD1 or TRBD2 (5 bases each). Germline V gene data show CDR1 as GTSNPN and CDR2 as SVGIG (reference sequence). This CDR3 comprises 17 residues. V dropped 0 bases and J dropped 4 bases, with 22 bases sitting between them.

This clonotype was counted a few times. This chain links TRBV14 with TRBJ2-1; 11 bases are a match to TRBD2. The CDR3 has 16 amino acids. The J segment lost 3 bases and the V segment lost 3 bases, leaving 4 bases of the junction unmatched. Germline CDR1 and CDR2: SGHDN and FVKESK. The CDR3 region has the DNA TGTGCCAGCAGCCACCTCGGGACTAGCGGCTACAATGAGCAGTTCTTC. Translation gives CASSHLGTSGYNEQFF.

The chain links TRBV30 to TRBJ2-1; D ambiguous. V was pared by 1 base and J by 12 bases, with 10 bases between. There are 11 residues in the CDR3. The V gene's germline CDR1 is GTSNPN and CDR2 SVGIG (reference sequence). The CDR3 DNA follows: TGTGCCTGGAGTGCGCAAAGCACGCAGTTCTTC. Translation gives CAWSAQSTQFF.

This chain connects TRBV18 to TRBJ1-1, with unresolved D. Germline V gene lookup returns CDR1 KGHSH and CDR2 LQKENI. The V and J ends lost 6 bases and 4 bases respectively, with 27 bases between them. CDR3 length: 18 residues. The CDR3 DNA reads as TGTGCCAGCTCCCCGTATTTTGAAGGCGCCAAGGCATCCACTGAAGCTTTCTTT. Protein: CASSPYFEGAKASTEAFF.

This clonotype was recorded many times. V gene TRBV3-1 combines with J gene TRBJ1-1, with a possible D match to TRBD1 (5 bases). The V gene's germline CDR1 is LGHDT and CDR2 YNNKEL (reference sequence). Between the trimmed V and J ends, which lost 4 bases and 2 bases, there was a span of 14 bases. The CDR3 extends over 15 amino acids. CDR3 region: CASSLGAGSNTEAFF. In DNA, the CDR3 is TGTGCCAGCAGCCTTGGGGCAGGGAGTAACACTGAAGCTTTCTTT.

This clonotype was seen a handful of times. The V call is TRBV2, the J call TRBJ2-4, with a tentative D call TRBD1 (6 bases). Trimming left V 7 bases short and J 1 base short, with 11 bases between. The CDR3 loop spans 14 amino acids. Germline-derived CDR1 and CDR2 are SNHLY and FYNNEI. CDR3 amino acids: CASKNQGAKNIQYF. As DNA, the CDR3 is TGTGCCAGCAAAAATCAGGGGGCCAAAAACATTCAGTACTTC.

The CDR3: CSARDPTAWRDTQYF. CDR3 DNA: TGCAGTGCTAGAGACCCTACAGCGTGGCGAGATACGCAGTATTTT. This chain uses TRBV20-1 with TRBJ2-3; D unresolved. Germline V lookup: CDR1 DFQATT, CDR2 SNEGSKA (reference sequence). The CDR3 has 15 residues. V was clipped by 0 bases and J by 5 bases, with 15 bases between them.

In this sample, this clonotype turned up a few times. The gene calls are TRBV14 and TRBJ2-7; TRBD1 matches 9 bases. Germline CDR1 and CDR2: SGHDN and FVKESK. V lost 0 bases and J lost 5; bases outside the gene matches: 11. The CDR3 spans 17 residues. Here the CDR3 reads CASSQDGRRGTGHEQYF. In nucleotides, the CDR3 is TGTGCCAGCAGCCAAGATGGAAGGCGCGGGACAGGGCACGAGCAGTACTTC. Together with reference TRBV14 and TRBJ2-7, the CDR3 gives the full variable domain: EAGVTQFPSHSVIEKGQTVTLRCDPISGHDNLYWYRRVMGKEIKFLLHFVKESKQDESGMPNNRFLAERTGGTYSTLKVQPAELEDSGVYFCASSQDGRRGTGHEQYFGPGTRLTVT.

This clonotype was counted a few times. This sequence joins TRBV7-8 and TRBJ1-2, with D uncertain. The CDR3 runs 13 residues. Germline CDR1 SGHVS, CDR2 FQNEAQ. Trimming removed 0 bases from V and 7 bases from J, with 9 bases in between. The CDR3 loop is CASSLASTSGYTF. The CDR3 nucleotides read TGTGCCAGCAGCTTAGCGAGCACATCTGGCTACACCTTC.

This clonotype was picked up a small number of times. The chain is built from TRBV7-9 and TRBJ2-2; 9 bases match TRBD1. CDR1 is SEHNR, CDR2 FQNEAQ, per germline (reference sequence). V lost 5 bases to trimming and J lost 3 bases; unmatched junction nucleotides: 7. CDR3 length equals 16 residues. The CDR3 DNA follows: TGTGCCAGCAGCCCTAACAGGGGGCGCGACACCGGGGAGCTGTTTTTT. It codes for CASSPNRGRDTGELFF.

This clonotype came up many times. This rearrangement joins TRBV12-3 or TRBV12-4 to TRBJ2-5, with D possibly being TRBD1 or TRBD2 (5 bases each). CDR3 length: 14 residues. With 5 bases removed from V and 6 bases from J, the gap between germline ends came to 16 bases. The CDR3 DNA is TGTGCCAGCAGTACGGCAGGGTTCGGGAAGACCCAGTACTTC. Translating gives CASSTAGFGKTQYF.

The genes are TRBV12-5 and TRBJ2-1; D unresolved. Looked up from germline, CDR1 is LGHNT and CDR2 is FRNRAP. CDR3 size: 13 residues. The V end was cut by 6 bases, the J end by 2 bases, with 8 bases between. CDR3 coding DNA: TGTGCTAGTGGCAGCGTCCCCTACAATGAGCAGTTCTTC. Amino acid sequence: CASGSVPYNEQFF.